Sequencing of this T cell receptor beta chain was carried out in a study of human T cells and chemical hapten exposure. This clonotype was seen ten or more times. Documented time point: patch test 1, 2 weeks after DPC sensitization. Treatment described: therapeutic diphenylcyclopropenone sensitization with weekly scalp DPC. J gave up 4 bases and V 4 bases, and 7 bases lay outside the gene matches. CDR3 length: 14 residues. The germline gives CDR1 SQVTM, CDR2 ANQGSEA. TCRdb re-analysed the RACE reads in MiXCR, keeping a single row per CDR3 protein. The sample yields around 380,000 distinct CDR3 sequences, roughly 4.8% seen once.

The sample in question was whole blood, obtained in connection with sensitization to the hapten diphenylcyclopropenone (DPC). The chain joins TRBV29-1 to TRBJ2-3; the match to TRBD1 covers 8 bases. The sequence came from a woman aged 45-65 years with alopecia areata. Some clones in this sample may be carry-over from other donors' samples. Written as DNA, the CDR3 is TGCAGCGTTGCCGGCGGACAGGGCCCAGATACGCAGTATTTT. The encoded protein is CSVAGGQGPDTQYF.